What follows are 14 T cell receptor beta chains derived from one specimen sequenced in a study of cytomegalovirus exposure and HLA in healthy donors. This PCR relied on a set of 60 Vbeta primers and 13 Jbeta primers. The table came from immunoSEQ multiplex PCR; TCRdb's copy has only in-frame clones and leaves some out. The table includes 200,000 to 250,000 clones, approximately 83% detected once. The sample taken for sequencing was PBMCs. The receptors come from a girl aged 5 to 17 in good health and CMV-seronegative.

The chain carries TRBV6-5 and TRBJ2-5; 7 bases are a match to TRBD1. The assigned J gene may be wrong: the sequence end matches TRBJ2-7 better. This CDR3 contains 14 residues. CDR1 and CDR2 (germline): MNHEY, SVGAGI. This CDR3 reads CASSYSGQASEQYF. In DNA form, the CDR3 reads TGTGCCAGCAGTTACTCAGGACAGGCTTCCGAGCAGTACTTC.

This clone has a handful of counts. This chain joins TRBV9 and TRBJ1-1; a possible D gene is TRBD1 (5 bases). Germline CDR1 reads SGDLS; CDR2 reads YYNGEE. V was trimmed by 2 bases and J by 0 bases, leaving 14 bases between them. CDR3 length equals 16 residues. CDR3 sequence reads: CASSVLDSTMNTEAFF. DNA for the CDR3: TGTGCCAGCAGCGTCCTCGACAGCACCATGAACACTGAAGCTTTCTTT.

This clone was observed once. V and J are TRBV27 and TRBJ1-5; D not resolved. Trimming took off 3 bases at V and 0 bases at J, with 12 bases between the two ends. This CDR3 has 16 residues. CDR1 and CDR2 from the germline V gene are MNHEY and SMNVEV (reference sequence). This CDR3 reads CASSFSYQYSNQPQHF. In DNA, the CDR3 is TGTGCCAGCAGTTTTAGTTACCAATATAGCAATCAGCCCCAGCATTTT.

About this clone: The same CDR3 also results from other DNA sequences found in this sample. This sequence joins TRBV18 and TRBJ1-2; 7 bases are a match to TRBD1. Unmatched junction bases numbered 1, after V lost 3 bases and J lost 3 bases. The germline V gene encodes CDR1 KGHSH and CDR2 LQKENI. The CDR3 is 13 residues long. CDR3 in DNA: TGTGCCAGCTCACCCGACAGGGACTATGGCTACACCTTC. This encodes CASSPDRDYGYTF.

The chain carries TRBV20-1 and TRBJ2-7; D uncertain. The CDR3 is 11 amino acids. V was shortened by 7 bases and J by 6 bases, with 13 bases between the two germline ends. The germline gives CDR1 DFQATT, CDR2 SNEGSKA (reference sequence). The DNA for the CDR3 is TGCAGTGTCTCCCAGTATCTCGAGCAGTACTTC. Residues: CSVSQYLEQYF.

The chain has TRBV19 and TRBJ1-5; TRBD1 matches 9 bases. CDR1 is LNHDA, CDR2 SQIVND, per germline (reference sequence). The ends lost 4 bases at V and 4 bases at J; junction bases unmatched: 5. This CDR3 has 15 amino acids. The CDR3 sequence: CASSTRTGVNQPQHF. The CDR3 nucleotides are TGTGCCAGTAGTACGAGGACAGGGGTAAATCAGCCCCAGCATTTT.

V is TRBV28 and J is TRBJ2-1, with 11 bases that match TRBD2. This CDR3 contains 15 residues. Germline V CDR1 and CDR2: MDHEN, SYDVKM. Trimming removed 6 bases from V and 5 bases from J; junction bases left unmatched: 6. CDR3 DNA sequence: TGTGCCAGCAGACTCCTAGCGGGGGGACACAATGAGCAGTTCTTC. This sequence encodes CASRLLAGGHNEQFF.

The V gene is TRBV4-1, the J gene TRBJ2-1; 13 nucleotides align to TRBD2. This CDR3 spans 16 amino acids. The ends lost 5 bases at V and 7 bases at J; junction bases unmatched: 8. Germline values: CDR1 MGHRA, CDR2 YSYEKL. DNA of the CDR3: TGCGCCAGCAGCTTTTGGACTAGCGGGAGTGCTAATGAGCAGTTCTTC. Translated, it gives CASSFWTSGSANEQFF.

The chain combines TRBV28 with TRBJ1-3; a weak D match, TRBD1 (6 bases). Trimming cost V 8 bases and J 2 bases, with 10 bases left between them. The CDR3 has 13 residues. Germline V gives CDR1 MDHEN, CDR2 SYDVKM. CDR3 nucleotides: TGTGCCAGCCTGGGGGGGCCTGGAAACACCATATATTTT. Translated, it gives CASLGGPGNTIYF. The full variable domain, its missing parts supplied by reference TRBV28 and TRBJ1-3, is DVKVTQSSRYLVKRTGEKVFLECVQDMDHENMFWYRQDPGLGLRLIYFSYDVKMKEKGDIPEGYSVSREKKERFSLILESASTNQTSMYLCASLGGPGNTIYFGEGSWLTVV.

V and J are TRBV28 and TRBJ1-2; D gene ambiguous. The CDR3 is 12 amino acids. From germline, CDR1 is MDHEN and CDR2 SYDVKM. The V end lost 6 bases, the J end lost 1 base, and 6 bases lay between the germline ends. The CDR3 DNA is TGTGCCAGCAGCCGGGGTAACTATGGCTACACCTTC. Amino acid sequence: CASSRGNYGYTF.

On this clone itself: The sample contains more than one DNA sequence encoding this CDR3. The rearrangement uses TRBV7-9 and TRBJ2-7; D gene ambiguous. The V end was cut by 5 bases, the J end by 6 bases, with 8 bases between. The germline V gene has CDR1 SEHNR and CDR2 FQNEAQ (reference sequence). The CDR3 length is 11 residues. CDR3 region: CASSPRSEQYF. The DNA of the CDR3 is TGTGCCAGCAGCCCCAGAAGCGAGCAGTACTTC.

This chain joins TRBV2 and TRBJ2-7, with D tentatively TRBD1 (5 bases). The CDR3 covers 14 residues. Germline CDR1 SNHLY, CDR2 FYNNEI. V was cut by 8 bases and J by 5 bases, with 19 bases left in between. The CDR3 DNA sequence: TGTGCCAGCCATCAAGGGGCGAACTACGACGAGCAGTACTTC. This codes for CASHQGANYDEQYF.

The genes are TRBV7-2 and TRBJ2-7; 7 bases agree with TRBD2. Germline assignment: CDR1 SGHTA and CDR2 FQGNSA. Losses at the gene ends were 2 bases for V and 0 bases for J; bases not matched to a gene: 7. This CDR3 spans 16 amino acids. The CDR3 is CASSLKPSGSSYEQYF. CDR3 nucleotides: TGTGCCAGCAGCTTAAAACCTAGCGGAAGCTCCTACGAGCAGTACTTC.

V usage is TRBV6-6 and J usage is TRBJ1-1; TRBD1 aligns across 7 bases. Trimming cost V 6 bases and J 3 bases; bases outside gene matches: 10. In germline, CDR1 is MNHNY, CDR2 SVGAGI (reference sequence). The CDR3 contains 15 residues. This CDR3 is CASRPTGSSDTEAFF. Here the CDR3 DNA reads TGTGCCAGCAGACCGACAGGGTCCTCGGACACTGAAGCTTTCTTT.